This paragraph reports one T cell receptor (beta chain). Its matching antigen is unknown. This sample was included in a study of OX40 agonist ivuxolimab in advanced cancers. Whole-study context: The study treated patients with ivuxolimab, an agonistic anti-OX40 (CD134) antibody. It was permissible to have had prior anti-PD-1, anti-PD-L1 or anti-CTLA-4 therapy, and around 40% had some.

Using immunoSEQ multiplex PCR, the repertoire was profiled, and TCRdb retains in-frame clones only, with some absent. Of about 79,000 clones listed, approximately 88% are singletons. Study-level points and caveats: People who partly responded at 0.1-3.0 mg/kg had some of the least clonal expansion seen.

Looked up from germline, CDR1 is ENHRY and CDR2 is SYGVKD. This CDR3 comprises 13 residues. V was cut by 11 bases and J by 1 base, with 15 bases left in between. This rearrangement joins TRBV10-3 to TRBJ2-7, with D perhaps matching TRBD1 or TRBD2 (5 bases each). Sequencing used CD4+ or CD8+ T cells sorted from blood, obtained in a trial of the OX40 agonist ivuxolimab. This TCR came from an adult with an advanced solid tumor such as melanoma, head and neck, liver or kidney cancer. DNA of the CDR3: TGTGCCGCGCACGGGACGGATTCCTACGAGCAGTACTTC. Its translation: CAAHGTDSYEQYF.